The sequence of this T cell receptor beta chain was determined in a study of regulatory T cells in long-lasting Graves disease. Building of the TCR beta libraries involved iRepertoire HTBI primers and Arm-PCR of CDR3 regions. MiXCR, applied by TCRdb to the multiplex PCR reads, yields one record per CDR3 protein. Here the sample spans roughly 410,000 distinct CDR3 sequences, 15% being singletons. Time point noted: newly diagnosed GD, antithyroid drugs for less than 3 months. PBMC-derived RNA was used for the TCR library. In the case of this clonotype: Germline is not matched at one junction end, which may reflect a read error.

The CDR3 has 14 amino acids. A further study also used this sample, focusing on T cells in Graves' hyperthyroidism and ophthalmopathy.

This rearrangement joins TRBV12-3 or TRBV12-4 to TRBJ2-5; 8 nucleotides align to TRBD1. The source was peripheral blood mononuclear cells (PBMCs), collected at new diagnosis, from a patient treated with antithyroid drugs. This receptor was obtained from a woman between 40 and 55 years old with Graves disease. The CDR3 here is CASSFGQGGEAQYF. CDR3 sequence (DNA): TGTGCCAGCAGTTTTGGACAGGGCGGAGAGGCCCAGTACTTC.